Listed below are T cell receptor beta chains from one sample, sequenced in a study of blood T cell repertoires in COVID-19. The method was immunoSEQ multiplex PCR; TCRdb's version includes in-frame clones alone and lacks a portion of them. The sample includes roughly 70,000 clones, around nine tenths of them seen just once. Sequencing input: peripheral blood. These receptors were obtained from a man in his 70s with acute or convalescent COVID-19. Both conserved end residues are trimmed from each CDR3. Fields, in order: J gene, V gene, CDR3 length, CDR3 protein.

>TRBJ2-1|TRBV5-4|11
ASSLVDPNEQF
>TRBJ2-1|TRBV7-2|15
ASSLEGLAGVGNEQF
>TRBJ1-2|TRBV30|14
AWRSMGQGSSYGYT
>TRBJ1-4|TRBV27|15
ASSLYGQGTTNEKLF
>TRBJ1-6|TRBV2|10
ASLGLRSPLH
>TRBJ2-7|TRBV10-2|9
ASSPGFEQY
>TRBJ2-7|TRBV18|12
ASSPGTGGHEQY
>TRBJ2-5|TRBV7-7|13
ASSSLGGGGETQY
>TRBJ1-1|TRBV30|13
AYISATGGITEAF
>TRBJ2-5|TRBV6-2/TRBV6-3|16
ASSYSLAGQGITETQY
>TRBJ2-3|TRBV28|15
ASSRASSGGRSDTQY
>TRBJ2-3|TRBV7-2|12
ASSLGPSADTQY
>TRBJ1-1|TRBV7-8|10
ASSPINTEAF
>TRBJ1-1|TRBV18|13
ASSPDRVMNTEAF
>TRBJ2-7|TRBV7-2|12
ASSSSTGGYEQY
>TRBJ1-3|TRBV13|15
ASSPRTVPSSGNTIY
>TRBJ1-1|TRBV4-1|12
ASSQPHSNTEAF
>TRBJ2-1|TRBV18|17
ASSPPGLAGGRGNNEQF
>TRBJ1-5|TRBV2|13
ASMRGSWDNQPQH
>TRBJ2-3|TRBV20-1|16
SASISGTSGGETDTQY
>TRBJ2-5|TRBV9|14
ASSPKTSGGGKTQY
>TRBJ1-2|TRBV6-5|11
ASSYGQGDGYT
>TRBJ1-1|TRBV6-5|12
ASVSASRGTEAF
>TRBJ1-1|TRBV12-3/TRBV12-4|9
ASSPLTEAF
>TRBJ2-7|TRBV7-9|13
ASSLVVGASYEQY
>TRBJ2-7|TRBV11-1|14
ASSSLWTGGVYEQY
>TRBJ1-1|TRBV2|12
ASSEAGRDAEAF
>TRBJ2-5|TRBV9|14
ASSVQGGFRVETQY
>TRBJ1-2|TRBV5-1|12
ASSLGQVEYGYT
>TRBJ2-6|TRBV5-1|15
ASSLVTLESAANVLT
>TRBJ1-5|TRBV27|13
ASSLTVWSNQPQH
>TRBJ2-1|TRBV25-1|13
ASSDHGSQGNEQF
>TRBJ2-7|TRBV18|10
ASSPGTGEQY
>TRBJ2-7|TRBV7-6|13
ASSPGGGRTYEQY
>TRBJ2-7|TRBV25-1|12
ASSEVGGEHEQY
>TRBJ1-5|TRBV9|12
ASSVGQGYQPQH
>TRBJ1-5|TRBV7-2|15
ASSLATGTGGNQPQH
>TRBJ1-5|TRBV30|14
AYSWTGVMGNQPQH
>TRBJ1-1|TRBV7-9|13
ASSFQDLSGTEAF
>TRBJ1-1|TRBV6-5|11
ASRSDMNTEAF
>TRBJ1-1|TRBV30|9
AWSVLTEAF
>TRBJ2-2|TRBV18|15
ASSPSLVIGISGELF